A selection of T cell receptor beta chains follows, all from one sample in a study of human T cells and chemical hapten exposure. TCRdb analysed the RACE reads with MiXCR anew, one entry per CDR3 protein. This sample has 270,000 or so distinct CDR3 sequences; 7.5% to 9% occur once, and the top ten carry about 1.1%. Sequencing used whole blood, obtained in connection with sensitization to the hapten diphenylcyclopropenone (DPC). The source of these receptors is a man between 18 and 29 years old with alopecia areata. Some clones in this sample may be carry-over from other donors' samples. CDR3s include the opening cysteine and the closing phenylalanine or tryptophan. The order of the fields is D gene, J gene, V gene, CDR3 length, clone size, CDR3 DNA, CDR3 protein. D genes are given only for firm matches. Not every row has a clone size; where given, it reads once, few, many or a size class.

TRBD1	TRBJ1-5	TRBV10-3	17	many	TGTGCCATCGGACAGAATACAGGGGAGGGTAGCAATCAGCCCCAGCATTTT	CAIGQNTGEGSNQPQHF
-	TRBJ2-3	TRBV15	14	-	TGTGCCACCAGCAGAGATGTCGCGGGGAGGACGCAGTATTTT	CATSRDVAGRTQYF
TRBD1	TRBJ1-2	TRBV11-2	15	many	TGTGCCAGCAGCTTCTTGACAGGGTTCGATTATGGCTACACCTTC	CASSFLTGFDYGYTF
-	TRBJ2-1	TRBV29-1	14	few	TGCAGCGTTGGTTACCGGGATTCTTACAATGAGCAGTTCTTC	CSVGYRDSYNEQFF
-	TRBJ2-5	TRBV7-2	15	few	TGTGCCAGCAGCCCTTCCCGGGGTTATCAAGAGACCCAGTACTTC	CASSPSRGYQETQYF
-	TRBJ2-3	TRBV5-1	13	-	TGCGCCAGCAGCTGGGGCCTCACAGATACGCAGTATTTT	CASSWGLTDTQYF
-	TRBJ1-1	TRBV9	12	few	TGTGCCAGCAGCGTAGGTACGAGGGAAGCTTTCTTT	CASSVGTREAFF
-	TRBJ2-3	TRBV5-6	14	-	TGTGCCAGCAGCTTGCTTACCCGCACAGATACGCAGTATTTT	CASSLLTRTDTQYF
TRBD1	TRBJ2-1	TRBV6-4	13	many	TGTGCCAGCAGTGTACAGGGGACCCATGAGCAGTTCTTC	CASSVQGTHEQFF
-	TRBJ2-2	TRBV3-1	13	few	TGTGCCAGCAGCACCCCCGACACCGGGGAGCTGTTTTTT	CASSTPDTGELFF
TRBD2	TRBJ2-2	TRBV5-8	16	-	TGTGCCAGCAGCTTGTCGAGCGGGGGACCTACCGGGGAGCTGTTTTTT	CASSLSSGGPTGELFF
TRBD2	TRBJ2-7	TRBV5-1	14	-	TGCGCCAGCAGCTGGACTAGCGACACCTACGAGCAGTACTTC	CASSWTSDTYEQYF
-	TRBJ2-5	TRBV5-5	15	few	TGTGCCAGCAGCTTGAAGGGAAGGTACCAAGAGACCCAGTACTTC	CASSLKGRYQETQYF
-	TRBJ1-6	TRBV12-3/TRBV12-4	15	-	TGTGCCAGCAGTTTACAGGTCCAGGGACGATCGCCCCTCCACTTT	CASSLQVQGRSPLHF
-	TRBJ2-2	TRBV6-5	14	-	TGTGCCAGCAGTTACTCGATGGGGGCCGGGGAGCTGTTTTTT	CASSYSMGAGELFF
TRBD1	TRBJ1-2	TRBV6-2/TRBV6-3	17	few	TGTGCCAGCAGTTCGCTGACAGGGATAACCGTAAACTATGGCTACACCTTC	CASSSLTGITVNYGYTF
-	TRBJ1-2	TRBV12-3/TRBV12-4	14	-	TGTGCCAGCAGTTTTGGGTCACAAAGCTATGGCTACACCTTC	CASSFGSQSYGYTF
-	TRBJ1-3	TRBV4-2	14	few	TGTGCCAGCAGCCAAGATTCTGGGGGAAACACCATATATTTT	CASSQDSGGNTIYF
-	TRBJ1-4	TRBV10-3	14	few	TGTGCCATCAGTGCGGGGGTAGCTAATGAAAAACTGTTTTTT	CAISAGVANEKLFF
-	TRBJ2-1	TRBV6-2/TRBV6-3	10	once	TGTGCCAGCAACGGGAATGAGCAGTTCTTC	CASNGNEQFF
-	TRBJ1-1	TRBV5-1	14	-	TGCGCCAGCCGCTTTAGCACAGGTAACACTGAAGCTTTCTTT	CASRFSTGNTEAFF
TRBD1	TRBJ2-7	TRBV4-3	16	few	TGCGCCAGCAGCCAAGACAGGGGGTTAAGCTCCTACGAGCAGTACTTC	CASSQDRGLSSYEQYF
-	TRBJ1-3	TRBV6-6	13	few	TGTGCCAGCAGTTCCCCGGGTGGAAACACCATATATTTT	CASSSPGGNTIYF
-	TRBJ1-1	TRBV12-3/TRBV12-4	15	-	TGTGCCAGCAGTTATTGGTTACAACCGAACACTGAAGCTTTCTTT	CASSYWLQPNTEAFF
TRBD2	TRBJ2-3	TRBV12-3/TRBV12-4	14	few	TGTGCCAGCACCATTAGCGGGGGGACAGATACGCAGTATTTT	CASTISGGTDTQYF